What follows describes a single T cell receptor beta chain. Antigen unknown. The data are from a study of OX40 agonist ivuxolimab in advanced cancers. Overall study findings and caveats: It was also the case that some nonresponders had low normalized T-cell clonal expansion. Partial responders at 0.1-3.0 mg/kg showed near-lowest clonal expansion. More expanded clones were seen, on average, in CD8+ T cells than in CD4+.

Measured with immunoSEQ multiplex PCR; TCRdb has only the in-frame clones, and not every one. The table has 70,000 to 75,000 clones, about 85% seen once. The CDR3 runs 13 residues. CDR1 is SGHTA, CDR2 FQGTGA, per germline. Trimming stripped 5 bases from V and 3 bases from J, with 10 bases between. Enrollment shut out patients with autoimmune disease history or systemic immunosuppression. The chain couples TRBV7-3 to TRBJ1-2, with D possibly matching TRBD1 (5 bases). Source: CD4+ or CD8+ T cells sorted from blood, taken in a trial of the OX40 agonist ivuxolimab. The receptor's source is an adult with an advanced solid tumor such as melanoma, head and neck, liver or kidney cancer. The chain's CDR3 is CASSGGNDYGYTF. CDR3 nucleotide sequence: TGTGCCAGCAGCGGGGGGAACGACTATGGCTACACCTTC.